Listed below are T cell receptor beta chains from one sample, sequenced in a study of Ad26.COV2.S vaccination and SARS-CoV-2 variants. The method was immunoSEQ multiplex PCR; TCRdb's version includes in-frame clones alone and lacks a portion of them. Counted here are about 480,000 clones, roughly 85% occurring once; the ten biggest clones make up 13%. Specimen: peripheral blood, collected in a trial of Ad26.COV2.S vaccine versus placebo. Receptors were obtained from a person between 18 and 65 years old who received the Ad26.COV2.S COVID-19 vaccine or a placebo. CDR3s include the opening cysteine and the closing phenylalanine or tryptophan. The D gene is left open where the match is weak. Not all rows give a size; the values are once, few, many and, for expanded clones, a class.

>15|TRBJ2-4|-|TRBV19|-
CARGAREYAKNIQYF
TGTGCCAGGGGCGCCCGGGAGTACGCCAAAAACATTCAGTACTTC
>17|TRBJ2-5|-|TRBV3-1/TRBV3-2|-
CASSQDHRGAGGETQYF
TGTGCCAGCAGCCAAGATCACAGAGGGGCCGGGGGTGAGACCCAGTACTTC
>16|TRBJ2-1|TRBD1|TRBV24-1|-
CATSDRTGGLINEQFF
TGTGCCACCAGTGATCGTACAGGGGGTCTCATCAATGAGCAGTTCTTC
>14|TRBJ1-4|-|TRBV29-1|-
CSVGAGQSNEKLFF
TGCAGCGTTGGAGCGGGACAAAGTAATGAAAAACTGTTTTTT
>13|TRBJ2-5|TRBD1|TRBV19|-
CASRMTGGETQYF
TGTGCCAGTAGGATGACAGGGGGCGAGACCCAGTACTTC
>11|TRBJ2-7|-|TRBV5-4|-
CASSSNYEQYF
TGTGCCAGCAGCTCTAATTACGAGCAGTACTTC
>12|TRBJ2-7|-|TRBV6-2/TRBV6-3|-
CASSPSSYEQYF
TGTGCCAGCAGTCCCAGCTCCTACGAGCAGTACTTC
>15|TRBJ1-5|TRBD1|TRBV28|-
CASIDAGQGYQPQHF
TGTGCCAGCATCGATGCGGGACAGGGGTATCAGCCCCAGCATTTT
>13|TRBJ1-2|-|TRBV3-1/TRBV3-2|-
CASSHRASDGYTF
TGTGCCAGCAGCCACCGGGCTTCTGATGGCTACACCTTC
>15|TRBJ1-1|-|TRBV5-1|-
CASSSGDLVNTEAFF
TGCGCCAGCAGCTCCGGGGACTTGGTGAACACTGAAGCTTTCTTT
>14|TRBJ2-5|TRBD2|TRBV27|-
CASRTSGRGETQYF
TGTGCCAGCAGAACTAGCGGGAGGGGAGAGACCCAGTACTTC
>15|TRBJ2-7|TRBD1|TRBV7-9|-
CASSRTGTRAYEQYF
TGTGCCAGCAGCCGGACAGGGACACGGGCCTACGAGCAGTACTTC
>17|TRBJ1-6|TRBD1|TRBV4-2|-
CASSQVGQGLANSPLHF
TGTGCCAGCAGCCAAGTAGGACAGGGTCTAGCTAATTCACCCCTCCACTTT
>14|TRBJ2-3|-|TRBV5-1|-
CASSQRTIGATQYF
TGCGCCAGCAGCCAAAGGACAATCGGAGCTACGCAGTATTTT
>15|TRBJ2-7|TRBD2|TRBV9|-
CASSATSGAGLEQYF
TGTGCCAGCAGCGCGACTAGCGGAGCAGGGCTGGAGCAGTACTTC
>15|TRBJ1-2|-|TRBV19|-
CASSVGGQTNYGYTF
TGTGCCAGTAGTGTCGGGGGGCAGACAAACTATGGCTACACCTTC
>16|TRBJ1-4|-|TRBV19|-
CASRSRAPGLIEKLFF
TGTGCCAGTAGAAGCAGGGCTCCAGGGCTCATTGAAAAACTGTTTTTT
>17|TRBJ2-7|TRBD1|TRBV5-8|-
CASPDIPPGTVNYEQYF
TGTGCCAGCCCCGATATCCCCCCCGGGACAGTGAACTACGAGCAGTACTTC
>11|TRBJ2-1|-|TRBV30|-
CAWSQENEQFF
TGTGCCTGGAGTCAGGAAAATGAGCAGTTCTTC
>17|TRBJ2-2|-|TRBV15|-
CATSRDIGGPGPGELFF
TGTGCCACCAGCAGAGATATCGGTGGTCCTGGTCCCGGGGAGCTGTTTTTT
>11|TRBJ1-2|-|TRBV12-3/TRBV12-4|once
CASGQAGGYTF
TGTGCCAGCGGGCAGGCAGGCGGCTACACCTTC
>11|TRBJ2-4|-|TRBV29-1|-
CSADSENIQYF
TGCAGCGCCGACAGTGAAAACATTCAGTACTTC
>15|TRBJ2-1|-|TRBV5-4|-
CASSTPRVPYNEQFF
TGTGCCAGCAGCACCCCCAGGGTTCCTTACAATGAGCAGTTCTTC
>12|TRBJ2-3|-|TRBV29-1|-
CSGTEITDTQYF
TGCAGCGGGACAGAGATCACAGATACGCAGTATTTT
>13|TRBJ1-1|-|TRBV7-8|-
CASTPGRNTEAFF
TGTGCCAGCACACCCGGGCGGAACACTGAAGCTTTCTTT
>14|TRBJ2-3|TRBD2|TRBV29-1|-
CSVTSSTSTDTQYF
TGCAGCGTGACTAGCTCAACTAGCACAGATACGCAGTATTTT
>15|TRBJ2-3|TRBD2|TRBV6-1|-
CASSEGGSLRDTQYF
TGTGCCAGCAGTGAGGGGGGGTCCCTTAGGGATACGCAGTATTTT
>20|TRBJ2-2|TRBD2|TRBV10-3|-
CAISESQGLAGPEATGELFF
TGTGCCATCAGTGAGTCGCAGGGACTAGCGGGTCCCGAAGCCACCGGGGAGCTGTTTTTT
>12|TRBJ2-1|-|TRBV7-8|once
CASGLSGGEQFF
TGTGCCAGCGGGCTTTCTGGAGGTGAGCAGTTCTTC
>15|TRBJ1-6|-|TRBV14|once
CASSQTGSYNSPLHF
TGTGCCAGCAGCCAGACGGGATCCTATAATTCACCCCTCCACTTT
>13|TRBJ2-2|-|TRBV6-2/TRBV6-3|-
CASSYARAGELFF
TGTGCCAGCAGTTATGCCAGGGCCGGGGAGCTGTTTTTT
>14|TRBJ1-1|-|TRBV5-1|-
CASSLVVGGTEAFF
TGCGCCAGCAGCTTGGTTGTGGGGGGCACTGAAGCTTTCTTT
>16|TRBJ2-7|TRBD2|TRBV9|-
CASSVGGTSLVYEQYF
TGTGCCAGCAGCGTAGGTGGGACTAGCCTCGTCTACGAGCAGTACTTC
>11|TRBJ2-7|-|TRBV6-1|-
CASSEGGAYYF
TGTGCCAGCAGTGAAGGAGGGGCTTACTACTTC
>18|TRBJ1-3|TRBD1|TRBV28|-
CASSPSERQGVFGNTIYF
TGTGCCAGCAGCCCCTCGGAAAGACAGGGCGTCTTTGGAAACACCATATATTTT
>13|TRBJ1-5|-|TRBV12-3/TRBV12-4|-
CASSLLEGQPQHF
TGTGCCAGCAGTTTACTGGAAGGGCAGCCCCAGCATTTT
>13|TRBJ1-1|-|TRBV9|-
CASSRGQNTEAFF
TGTGCCAGCAGCCGCGGACAGAACACTGAAGCTTTCTTT
>17|TRBJ1-5|-|TRBV27|-
CASSKLPGTYSNQPQHF
TGTGCCAGCAGTAAACTCCCGGGGACCTATAGCAATCAGCCCCAGCATTTT
>16|TRBJ2-5|TRBD2|TRBV25-1|-
CASSPGTSGAQETQYF
TGTGCCAGCAGTCCTGGGACTAGCGGGGCCCAAGAGACCCAGTACTTC
>15|TRBJ2-7|-|TRBV21-1|-
CASRKIREGTDEQYF
TGTGCCAGCAGGAAGATCCGGGAAGGAACTGACGAGCAGTACTTC
>13|TRBJ1-4|-|TRBV6-6|-
CAGSGQLEEKLFF
TGTGCCGGTTCGGGGCAATTGGAGGAAAAACTGTTTTTT
>15|TRBJ1-6|-|TRBV28|-
CASSFGGEGFSPLHF
TGTGCCAGCAGTTTTGGGGGCGAAGGGTTTTCACCCCTCCACTTT
>15|TRBJ2-6|-|TRBV7-2|-
CASSFPMVAANVLTF
TGTGCCAGCAGCTTTCCGATGGTTGCGGCCAACGTCCTGACTTTC
>15|TRBJ1-1|-|TRBV9|-
CASSVGGGSNTEAFF
TGTGCCAGCAGCGTAGGCGGGGGATCGAACACTGAAGCTTTCTTT
>15|TRBJ2-5|TRBD2|TRBV25-1|-
CASSESQRETETQYF
TGTGCCAGCAGTGAATCTCAGCGGGAGACGGAGACCCAGTACTTC
>15|TRBJ2-6|-|TRBV2|once
CASSYDRPGANVLTF
TGTGCCAGCAGTTACGACAGACCTGGGGCCAACGTCCTGACTTTC
>15|TRBJ1-4|-|TRBV6-5|-
CASRRIGQINEKLFF
TGTGCCAGCAGGCGAATAGGACAGATTAATGAAAAACTGTTTTTT
>18|TRBJ2-3|TRBD1|TRBV11-3|-
CASSLRRGGQDRTDTQYF
TGTGCCAGCAGCTTAAGGAGAGGGGGACAGGACCGCACAGATACGCAGTATTTT
>16|TRBJ2-2|TRBD1|TRBV28|-
CASFPLGTDNTGELFF
TGTGCCAGTTTTCCTCTCGGGACAGACAACACCGGGGAGCTGTTTTTT
>16|TRBJ2-2|TRBD2|TRBV15|once
CATSRGAGVRAGELFF
TGTGCCACCAGCAGAGGAGCGGGGGTGAGGGCCGGGGAGCTGTTTTTT
>14|TRBJ2-5|-|TRBV7-2|-
CASSLDGRQETQYF
TGTGCCAGCAGCTTAGATGGTCGACAAGAGACCCAGTACTTC
>18|TRBJ1-5|-|TRBV3-1/TRBV3-2|-
CASSHDPGAKNSNQPQHF
TGTGCCAGCAGCCACGACCCCGGGGCAAAAAATAGCAATCAGCCCCAGCATTTT
>15|TRBJ2-7|-|TRBV6-5|-
CASRGEATLPGAQYF
TGTGCCAGCAGGGGGGAGGCGACACTGCCAGGGGCGCAGTACTTC
>13|TRBJ2-2|-|TRBV7-3|-
CASSLIVGGELFF
TGTGCCAGCAGCTTAATTGTTGGCGGGGAGCTGTTTTTT
>16|TRBJ2-1|-|TRBV14|-
CASSRWPGTPYNEQFF
TGTGCCAGCAGCCGCTGGCCGGGGACACCATACAATGAGCAGTTCTTC
>17|TRBJ1-3|-|TRBV30|-
CAWRGLGAGRSGNTIYF
TGTGCCTGGAGGGGACTGGGCGCGGGGCGCTCTGGAAACACCATATATTTT